The clone carrying this T cell receptor (beta chain) was seen more than once but under ten times. Trimming stripped 5 bases from V and 0 bases from J, with 8 bases between. The CDR3 runs 14 residues. CDR1 and CDR2 (germline): WSHSY, SAAADI. Original analysis: Amplification from reference gene primers served as the basis for estimated nucleated cell counts. Libraries were prepared by immunoSEQ multiplex PCR; TCRdb keeps only in-frame clonotypes and omits some of them. The V and J calls and clone size come from that table; D and trimming were worked out from the DNA. The sample yields some 460,000 clones, roughly 89% seen once. These data are taken from a study of blood T cell repertoires in COVID-19. The wider study: COVID-19 samples from acute and convalescent phases originated in the United States, Italy and Spain. T cells, B-cell-depleted T cells, or PBMCs provided the cDNA or gDNA that served as material.

The rearrangement uses TRBV10-2 and TRBJ1-5; D may be TRBD1 (5 bases). This TCR was recovered from a young woman with acute or convalescent COVID-19. Specimen: peripheral blood. The CDR3 region has the DNA TGCGCCAGCAGTCCCGACAGTAGCAATCAGCCCCAGCATTTT. This translates into CASSPDSSNQPQHF.